What follows are 22 T cell receptor beta chains derived from one specimen sequenced in a study of Tregs in tolerant kidney transplant recipients. The nonmyeloablative bone marrow transplants came from related graft donors, with transient mixed chimerism. TCRdb's copy holds only in-frame clones and misses some; the assay was immunoSEQ multiplex PCR. This sample has about 55,000 clones, with approximately 90% found just once. Sequenced here: CD8+ T cells from blood (PBMCs), sampled 24 months after the transplant. Receptors were obtained from a human patient who received a combined kidney and bone marrow transplant. Some T cells may be the graft donor's.

The chain couples TRBV9 to TRBJ1-3; 7 positions agree with TRBD1. The V gene end was trimmed by 4 bases and the J gene end by 4 bases; junction bases not matched to a gene: 5. The CDR3 runs to 14 residues. The V gene's germline CDR1 is SGDLS and CDR2 YYNGEE. This CDR3 is CASSPWTGGNTIYF. The CDR3 bases are TGTGCCAGCAGCCCGTGGACAGGAGGAAACACCATATATTTT.

The chain has TRBV5-4 and TRBJ1-1; D possibly corresponds to TRBD1 (5 bases). From germline, CDR1 is SGHNT and CDR2 YYREEE (reference sequence). Trimming stripped 0 bases from V and 5 bases from J, with 8 bases between. The CDR3 consists of 13 residues. The CDR3 nucleotides read TGTGCCAGCAGCTTGGGGGGCAGGACTGAAGCTTTCTTT. Protein sequence: CASSLGGRTEAFF.

This clone occurred many times. The V gene is TRBV28, the J gene TRBJ1-1; no clear D. The ends were cut back, 7 bases at V and 4 bases at J, with 22 bases in the middle. Germline CDR1 reads MDHEN; CDR2 reads SYDVKM. The CDR3 sequence is 16 residues long. The CDR3, as DNA: TGTGCCAGCACCCTCCTCTCGTCAGGTTCTGGCACTGAAGCTTTCTTT. It encodes CASTLLSSGSGTEAFF.

V usage is TRBV9 and J usage is TRBJ1-5; 7 positions agree with TRBD1. Germline CDR1 SGDLS, CDR2 YYNGEE. Trimming at V came to 4 bases and at J to 3 bases, leaving 4 bases not matched to a gene. This CDR3 is built from 14 residues. In DNA form, the CDR3 reads TGTGCCAGCAGCACGGGACAGTTCAATCAGCCCCAGCATTTT. Translating it yields CASSTGQFNQPQHF.

The chain has TRBV4-1 and TRBJ2-5, with D unclear. The CDR3 spans 15 residues. The ends were cut back, 0 bases at V and 5 bases at J, with 13 bases in the middle. The germline V gene has CDR1 MGHRA and CDR2 YSYEKL. CDR3 sequence reads: CASSQDTLEAETQYF. The CDR3 nucleotides read TGCGCCAGCAGCCAAGATACCCTAGAAGCGGAGACCCAGTACTTC.

The chain combines TRBV11-2 with TRBJ2-1; D is perhaps TRBD2 (6 bases). Trimming pared 4 bases from V and 9 bases from J, leaving 10 bases between. The germline V gene has CDR1 SGHAT and CDR2 FQNNGV. This CDR3 has 12 amino acids. The CDR3 spells CASSSLAFEQFF. In DNA, the CDR3 is TGTGCCAGCAGCTCACTAGCATTTGAGCAGTTCTTC.

The genes are TRBV27 and TRBJ2-7; 7 positions match TRBD2. The V gene end was trimmed by 3 bases and the J gene end by 2 bases; junction bases not matched to a gene: 10. The CDR3 has 16 residues. Germline lookup yields CDR1 MNHEY and CDR2 SMNVEV (reference sequence). The CDR3 spells CASSFSAGALTYEQYF. CDR3 nucleotide sequence: TGTGCCAGCAGTTTTTCGGCGGGAGCTCTGACCTACGAGCAGTACTTC.

CDR3 in amino acids: CASSLLGQGYEQYF. The DNA for the CDR3 is TGTGCCAGCAGTTTATTGGGACAGGGCTACGAGCAGTACTTC. The chain employs TRBV27 and TRBJ2-7; TRBD1 matches 9 bases. The germline CDR1 and CDR2 sequences are MNHEY and SMNVEV (reference sequence). The J segment lost 3 bases and the V segment lost 1 base, leaving 1 base of the junction unmatched. This CDR3 is built from 14 residues.

This clone was seen once. The chain employs TRBV27 and TRBJ1-2; no firm D call. The CDR3 sequence is 15 residues long. Germline V gene lookup returns CDR1 MNHEY and CDR2 SMNVEV (reference sequence). V lost 3 bases, J lost 2 bases, and 13 bases lay in between. CDR3 nucleotides: TGTGCCAGCAGTTTGGGTCTAGCAGGAAACTATGGCTACACCTTC. It is translated as CASSLGLAGNYGYTF.

In this sample, this clone turned up a few times. V and J are TRBV10-2 and TRBJ2-7, with a tentative D call TRBD2 (6 bases). This CDR3 has 13 residues. Germline V gene data show CDR1 as WSHSY and CDR2 as SAAADI. V dropped 10 bases and J dropped 0 bases, with 13 bases sitting between them. The CDR3 is CATGGAISYEQYF. The DNA of the CDR3 is TGCGCCACCGGCGGGGCCATCTCCTACGAGCAGTACTTC.

J is TRBJ1-5 and V is TRBV9, with D uncertain. The CDR3 has 14 amino acids. Germline CDR1 reads SGDLS; CDR2 reads YYNGEE. V dropped 3 bases and J dropped 0 bases, with 7 bases sitting between them. The CDR3 protein is CASSDSVSNQPQHF. The CDR3, as DNA: TGTGCCAGCAGCGACTCGGTTAGCAATCAGCCCCAGCATTTT.

The chain joins TRBV14 to TRBJ2-5; unclear D gene. The CDR3 has 14 amino acids. With 2 bases removed from V and 1 base from J, the gap between germline ends came to 8 bases. The V gene's germline CDR1 is SGHDN and CDR2 FVKESK. In DNA, the CDR3 is TGTGCCAGCAGCCAATCTTACAGCCAAGAGACCCAGTACTTC. Its protein is CASSQSYSQETQYF. The complete variable domain, with remaining parts taken from reference TRBV14 and TRBJ2-5, reads EAGVTQFPSHSVIEKGQTVTLRCDPISGHDNLYWYRRVMGKEIKFLLHFVKESKQDESGMPNNRFLAERTGGTYSTLKVQPAELEDSGVYFCASSQSYSQETQYFGPGTRLLVL.

The rearrangement links TRBV7-2 to TRBJ2-2, with D perhaps TRBD1 (5 bases). V was clipped by 4 bases and J by 4 bases, with 16 bases between them. This CDR3 is 16 amino acids long. Germline V CDR1 and CDR2: SGHTA, FQGNSA. The CDR3 protein is CASSSGPLGATGELFF. The CDR3 DNA sequence: TGTGCCAGCAGCTCCGGCCCGTTAGGGGCCACCGGGGAGCTGTTTTTT.

V usage is TRBV25-1 and J usage is TRBJ2-4, with 13 bases fitting TRBD2. V lost 2 bases to trimming and J lost 0 bases; unmatched junction nucleotides: 4. Germline V CDR1 and CDR2: MGHDK, SYGVNS. The CDR3 consists of 18 residues. The CDR3 DNA follows: TGTGCCAGCAGTGAAGAGGGACTAGCGGGGCTAGCCAAAAACATTCAGTACTTC. Translated: CASSEEGLAGLAKNIQYF.

The CDR3 spells CASSLPGGDGYTF. The CDR3 coding sequence is TGTGCCAGCAGTTTACCGGGGGGCGATGGCTACACCTTC. The chain recombines TRBV27 with TRBJ1-2; a weak D match, TRBD1 (6 bases). Trimming stripped 2 bases from V and 6 bases from J, with 10 bases between. The V gene's germline CDR1 is MNHEY and CDR2 SMNVEV (reference sequence). CDR3 length: 13 residues.

The rearrangement links TRBV4-3 to TRBJ2-5, with 13 bases identical to TRBD2. Germline V CDR1 and CDR2: LGHNA, YSLEER. J lost 4 bases, V lost 2 bases, and 7 bases had no gene match. CDR3 length: 17 residues. The CDR3 sequence: CASSQQLAGGVGETQYF. CDR3 nucleotides: TGCGCCAGCAGCCAACAACTAGCGGGAGGGGTGGGAGAGACCCAGTACTTC.

J is TRBJ2-5 and V is TRBV11-1; D perhaps matches TRBD2 (6 bases). The CDR3 runs to 11 residues. V was pared by 4 bases and J by 13 bases, with 13 bases between. Germline assignment: CDR1 SGHAT and CDR2 FQDESV (reference sequence). CDR3 sequence (DNA): TGTGCCAGCAGCTCTCCGGGACTGTTGTACTTC. Its protein product is CASSSPGLLYF. Combining the CDR3 with reference TRBV11-1 and TRBJ2-5 gives the whole variable domain EAEVAQSPRYKITEKSQAVAFWCDPISGHATLYWYRQILGQGPELLVQFQDESVVDDSQLPKDRFSAERLKGVDSTLKIQPAELGDSAMYLCASSSPGLLYFGPGTRLLVL.

A single count supports this clone. CDR3 DNA sequence: TGCGCCAGCAGCCAAGGGAGGGGCGAGAGCTCCTACGAGCAGTACTTC. This sequence encodes CASSQGRGESSYEQYF. J is TRBJ2-7 and V is TRBV4-1; a weak D match, TRBD2 (6 bases). V lost 1 base and J 0 bases, leaving 13 bases between the germline ends. The CDR3 is 16 residues long. Germline V gene data show CDR1 as MGHRA and CDR2 as YSYEKL.

The chain employs TRBV19 and TRBJ2-7; 10 bases are shared with TRBD1. Germline CDR1 LNHDA, CDR2 SQIVND (reference sequence). Trimming took 5 bases from V and 4 from J; bases not matched to a gene: 14. CDR3 length: 17 residues. DNA of the CDR3: TGTGCCAGTAGTCTTCGAGCCGGGACAGGGGTTGGATACGAGCAGTACTTC. Translated, it gives CASSLRAGTGVGYEQYF.

The rearrangement links TRBV7-9 to TRBJ2-1; D is perhaps TRBD2 (6 bases). CDR1 and CDR2 (germline): SEHNR, FQNEAQ (reference sequence). V dropped 5 bases and J dropped 7 bases, with 9 bases sitting between them. The CDR3 is 12 amino acids. This CDR3 is CASSKGLNEQFF. In DNA form, the CDR3 reads TGTGCCAGCAGCAAAGGACTAAATGAGCAGTTCTTC.

This rearrangement joins TRBV7-9 to TRBJ2-2; TRBD2 matches 9 bases. V gave up 4 bases and J gave up 4 bases; unmatched junction bases: 7. The CDR3 runs to 16 residues. Germline loops: CDR1 SEHNR, CDR2 FQNEAQ (reference sequence). CDR3 nucleotides: TGTGCCAGCAGCTGGCTAGCGGGACTATCCACCGGGGAGCTGTTTTTT. This codes for CASSWLAGLSTGELFF.

V usage is TRBV2 and J usage is TRBJ2-1; 7 nucleotides agree with TRBD2. CDR3 length: 14 amino acids. Trimming cost V 7 bases and J 5 bases; bases outside gene matches: 8. CDR1 and CDR2 (germline): SNHLY, FYNNEI. The CDR3 here is CASIEGGANNEQFF. The CDR3 nucleotides read TGTGCCAGCATCGAGGGAGGGGCGAACAATGAGCAGTTCTTC.